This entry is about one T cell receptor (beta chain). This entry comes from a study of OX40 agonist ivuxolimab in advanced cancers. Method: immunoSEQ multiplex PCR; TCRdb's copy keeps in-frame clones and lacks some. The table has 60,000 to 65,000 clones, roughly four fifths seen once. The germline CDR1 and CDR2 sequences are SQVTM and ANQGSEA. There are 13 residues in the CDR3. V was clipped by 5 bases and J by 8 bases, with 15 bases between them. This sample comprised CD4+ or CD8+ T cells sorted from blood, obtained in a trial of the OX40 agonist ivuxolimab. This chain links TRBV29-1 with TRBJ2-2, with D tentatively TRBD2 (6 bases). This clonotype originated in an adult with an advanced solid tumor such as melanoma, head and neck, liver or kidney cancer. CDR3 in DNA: TGCAGCGTTTCGTGGCTAGCGACTGGGGAGCTGTTTTTT. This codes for CSVSWLATGELFF.